This T cell receptor beta chain is drawn from a study of PD-1 blockade in mismatch repair-deficient tumors. Study-level points and caveats: After pembrolizumab, tumor-resident clones rose rapidly, then generally contracted before radiologic responses.

All patients were mismatch repair deficient, assessed by either PCR or immunohistochemistry. TCRs were sequenced from a few patients responding to pembrolizumab. V was pared by 2 bases and J by 3 bases, with 5 bases between. CDR1 LGHNA and CDR2 YNFKEQ come from the germline V gene. CDR3 size: 12 residues. Sequencing was performed with immunoSEQ multiplex PCR; in TCRdb, only in-frame clones are kept and a portion is missing. The sample consists of about 39,000 clones, roughly 84% of them appearing once. With respect to this clone: The antigen remains unidentified.

The specimen was PBMCs, collected roughly 40 weeks after starting pembrolizumab. The source of this sequence is an adult with mismatch repair-deficient cancer. The rearrangement joins TRBV4-2 to TRBJ2-7; a possible D gene is TRBD2 (5 bases). The CDR3 is CASSQTSYEQYF. The CDR3 DNA is TGTGCCAGCAGCCAAACTAGCTACGAGCAGTACTTC.